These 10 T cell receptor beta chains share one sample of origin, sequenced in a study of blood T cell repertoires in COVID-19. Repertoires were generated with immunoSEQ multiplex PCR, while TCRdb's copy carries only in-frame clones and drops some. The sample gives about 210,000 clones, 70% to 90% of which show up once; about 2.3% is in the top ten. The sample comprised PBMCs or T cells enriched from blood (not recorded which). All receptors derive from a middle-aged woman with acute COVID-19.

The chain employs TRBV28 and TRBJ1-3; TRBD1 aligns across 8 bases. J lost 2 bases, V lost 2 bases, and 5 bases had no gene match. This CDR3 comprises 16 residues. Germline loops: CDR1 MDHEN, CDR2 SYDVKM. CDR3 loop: CASSLAQGAAGNTIYF. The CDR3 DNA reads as TGTGCCAGCAGTTTAGCCCAGGGGGCGGCTGGAAACACCATATATTTT.

CDR3 in amino acids: CASSLASWSNQPQHF. In DNA, the CDR3 is TGTGCCAGCAGCTTAGCGAGCTGGAGCAATCAGCCCCAGCATTTT. The chain employs TRBV7-8 and TRBJ1-5; D gene unclear. Germline values: CDR1 SGHVS, CDR2 FQNEAQ. V gave up 0 bases and J gave up 1 base, with 7 bases separating them. The CDR3 extends over 15 amino acids. The whole variable domain, filled in from reference TRBV7-8 and TRBJ1-5, reads GAGVSQSPRYKVAKRGQDVALRCDPISGHVSLFWYQQALGQGPEFLTYFQNEAQLDKSGLPSDRFFAERPEGSVSTLKIQRTQQEDSAVYLCASSLASWSNQPQHFGDGTRLSIL.

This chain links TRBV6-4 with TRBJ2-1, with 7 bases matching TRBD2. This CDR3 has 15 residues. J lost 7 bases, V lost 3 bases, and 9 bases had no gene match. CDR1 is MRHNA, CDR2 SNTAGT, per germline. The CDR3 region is CASSEAGEPGNEQFF. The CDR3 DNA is TGTGCCAGCAGTGAGGCGGGAGAGCCGGGAAATGAGCAGTTCTTC.

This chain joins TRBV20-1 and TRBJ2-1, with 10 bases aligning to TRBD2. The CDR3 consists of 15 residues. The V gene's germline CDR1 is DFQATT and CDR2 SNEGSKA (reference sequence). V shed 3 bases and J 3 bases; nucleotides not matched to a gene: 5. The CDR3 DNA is TGCAGTGCTAGTCCAGCGGGGGGGAGCTACAATGAGCAGTTCTTC. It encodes CSASPAGGSYNEQFF.

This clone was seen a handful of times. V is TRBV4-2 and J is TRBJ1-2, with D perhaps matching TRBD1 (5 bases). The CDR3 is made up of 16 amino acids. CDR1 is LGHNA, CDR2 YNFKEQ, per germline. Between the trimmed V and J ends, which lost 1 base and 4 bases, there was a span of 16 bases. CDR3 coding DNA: TGTGCCAGCAGCCAAGGGGGGGGAGGGACGGCCTATGGCTACACCTTC. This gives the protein CASSQGGGGTAYGYTF.

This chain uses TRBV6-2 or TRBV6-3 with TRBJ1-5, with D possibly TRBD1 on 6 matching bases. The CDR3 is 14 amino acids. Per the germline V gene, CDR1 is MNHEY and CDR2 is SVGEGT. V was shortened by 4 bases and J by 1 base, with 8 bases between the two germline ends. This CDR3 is CASSSTGSNQPQHF. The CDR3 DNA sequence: TGTGCCAGCAGTTCGACAGGAAGCAATCAGCCCCAGCATTTT.

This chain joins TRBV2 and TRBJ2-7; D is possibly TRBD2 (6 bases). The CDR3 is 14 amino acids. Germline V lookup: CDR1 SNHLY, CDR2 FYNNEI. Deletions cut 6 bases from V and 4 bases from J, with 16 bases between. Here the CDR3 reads CASSAGRRPYEQYF. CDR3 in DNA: TGTGCCAGCAGCGCGGGACGGAGGCCGTACGAGCAGTACTTC.

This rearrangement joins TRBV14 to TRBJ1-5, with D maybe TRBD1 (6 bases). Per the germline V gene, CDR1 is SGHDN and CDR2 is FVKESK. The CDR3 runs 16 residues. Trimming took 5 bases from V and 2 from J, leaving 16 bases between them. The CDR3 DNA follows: TGTGCCAGCAGCAGGGGCGGGGGCGCGGGCAATCAGCCCCAGCATTTT. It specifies CASSRGGGAGNQPQHF.

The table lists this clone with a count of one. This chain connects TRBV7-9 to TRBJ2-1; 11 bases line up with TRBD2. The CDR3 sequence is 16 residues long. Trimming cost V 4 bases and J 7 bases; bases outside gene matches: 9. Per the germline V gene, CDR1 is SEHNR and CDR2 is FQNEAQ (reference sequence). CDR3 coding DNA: TGTGCCAGCAGCTCCTCCGGGACTAGCGGAGGGAATGAGCAGTTCTTC. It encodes CASSSSGTSGGNEQFF.

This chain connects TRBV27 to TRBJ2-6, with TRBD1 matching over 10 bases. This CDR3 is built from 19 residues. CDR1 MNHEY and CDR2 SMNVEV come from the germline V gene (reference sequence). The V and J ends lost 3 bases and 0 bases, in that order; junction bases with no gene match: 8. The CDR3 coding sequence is TGTGCCAGCAGTTTGACAGGGGGCCTTCACCTCTCTGGGGCCAACGTCCTGACTTTC. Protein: CASSLTGGLHLSGANVLTF.